Shown below are 7 T cell receptor beta chains from a single sample sequenced in a study of blood T cell repertoires in COVID-19. Data came from immunoSEQ multiplex PCR; TCRdb stores just in-frame clones and leaves some out. The sample has some 130,000 clones, approximately 86% seen once. The sample was peripheral blood. All receptors derive from a woman in her forties or fifties who had recovered from COVID-19.

V is TRBV7-9 and J is TRBJ1-2; no clear D. Trimming pared 5 bases from V and 4 bases from J, leaving 11 bases between. This CDR3 comprises 13 residues. Germline lookup yields CDR1 SEHNR and CDR2 FQNEAQ (reference sequence). CDR3 amino acids: CASSQIGSYGYTF. Written as DNA, the CDR3 is TGTGCCAGCAGCCAAATCGGGTCCTATGGCTACACCTTC.

The rearrangement links TRBV7-3 to TRBJ1-1; possible D gene TRBD1, 6 bases. The V and J ends lost 5 bases and 5 bases respectively, with 12 bases between them. CDR1 SGHTA and CDR2 FQGTGA come from the germline V gene. The CDR3 consists of 13 residues. The CDR3 sequence: CASSRPGETEAFF. For the CDR3, the DNA is TGTGCCAGCAGCCGTCCAGGGGAGACTGAAGCTTTCTTT.

The chain is built from TRBV29-1 and TRBJ1-2, with D unresolved. Germline assignment: CDR1 SQVTM and CDR2 ANQGSEA. This CDR3 spans 14 amino acids. Trimming pared 2 bases from V and 4 bases from J, leaving 14 bases between. The CDR3 DNA sequence: TGCAGCGTTGAACCAGCCAGCGAGACCTATGGCTACACCTTC. Amino acid sequence: CSVEPASETYGYTF.

This rearrangement joins TRBV11-1 to TRBJ1-1; D remains unclear. Trimming took off 3 bases at V and 2 bases at J, with 10 bases between the two ends. Germline V gene sequence: CDR1 SGHAT, CDR2 FQDESV (reference sequence). The CDR3 is 14 amino acids. The CDR3 sequence: CASSLEPRNTEAFF. CDR3 coding DNA: TGTGCCAGCAGCTTGGAACCTAGAAACACTGAAGCTTTCTTT.

This chain joins TRBV19 and TRBJ2-7, with 8 bases fitting TRBD2. The CDR3 has 14 amino acids. The germline V gene encodes CDR1 LNHDA and CDR2 SQIVND (reference sequence). V gave up 6 bases and J gave up 6 bases; unmatched junction bases: 10. CDR3 region: CASSPGREASEQYF. DNA for the CDR3: TGTGCCAGTAGCCCCGGGCGGGAGGCCTCCGAGCAGTACTTC.

The genes are TRBV2 and TRBJ2-5; the match to TRBD2 covers 7 bases. The germline CDR1 and CDR2 sequences are SNHLY and FYNNEI. CDR3 length: 12 residues. V lost 8 bases to trimming and J lost 3 bases; unmatched junction nucleotides: 3. The CDR3 loop reads CASSRGEETQYF. The DNA of the CDR3 is TGTGCCAGCTCACGGGGGGAAGAGACCCAGTACTTC.

V gene TRBV18 combines with J gene TRBJ2-5, with D perhaps TRBD2 (7 bases). V dropped 5 bases and J dropped 2 bases, with 15 bases sitting between them. Germline CDR1 reads KGHSH; CDR2 reads LQKENI. This CDR3 is built from 15 residues. The CDR3 sequence: CASSSIGGRQETQYF. CDR3 DNA: TGTGCCAGCTCATCTATCGGGGGGCGGCAAGAGACCCAGTACTTC.